Presented here are 19 T cell receptor beta chains from one specimen sequenced in a study of vaccination and CD4 T cells after COVID-19. The treatment here: approximately 11-day PBMC culture with coronavirus spike peptide pools or control peptides (ViraFEST assay). Their antigens are not known. Sequencing of DNA taken from cultured CD4+ T cells relied on the Oncomine TCR Beta short-read assay. TCRdb itself ran the PCR reads through MiXCR, one entry per CDR3 protein. Here the sample spans roughly 9,000 distinct CDR3 sequences, roughly three fifths being singletons. Sequenced: CD4+ T cells from blood, cultured in vitro. Receptors were obtained from a human donor who had recovered from COVID-19.

This clonotype was counted only a few times. The CDR3 sequence is CASSLLSQPQHF. For the CDR3, the DNA is TGTGCCAGCAGTTTACTTAGTCAGCCCCAGCATTTT. The chain recombines TRBV28 with TRBJ1-5; D ambiguous. The germline gives CDR1 MDHEN, CDR2 SYDVKM. The CDR3 is 12 residues long. V lost 2 bases and J lost 6, with 5 bases in between.

The V and J genes are TRBV4-2 and TRBJ1-2; D is perhaps TRBD1 (5 bases). The length of the CDR3 is 16 residues. Germline V gene data show CDR1 as LGHNA and CDR2 as YNFKEQ. Trimming took 1 base from V and 2 from J, leaving 14 bases between them. This CDR3 reads CASSQGIRGGNYGYTF. CDR3 DNA: TGTGCCAGCAGCCAAGGTATAAGGGGAGGAAACTATGGCTACACCTTC.

The V call is TRBV15, the J call TRBJ2-7; 8 bases match TRBD1. The CDR3 runs to 15 residues. V was clipped by 1 base and J by 5 bases; unmatched bases: 7. The germline gives CDR1 LNHNV, CDR2 YYDKDF (reference sequence). The CDR3 region is CATSRAGGSEHEQYF. DNA of the CDR3: TGTGCCACCAGCAGAGCAGGGGGCTCTGAGCACGAGCAGTACTTC.

The V and J genes are TRBV20-1 and TRBJ1-2; 11 nucleotides agree with TRBD1. The V gene end was trimmed by 5 bases and the J gene end by 7 bases; junction bases not matched to a gene: 15. The CDR3 has 16 residues. CDR1 and CDR2 (germline): DFQATT, SNEGSKA (reference sequence). The CDR3 protein is CSALPGQGVLVTGYTF. As DNA, the CDR3 is TGCAGTGCTCTTCCGGGACAGGGGGTACTCGTAACTGGCTACACCTTC.

The V gene is TRBV7-9, the J gene TRBJ2-3, with D possibly TRBD1 on 5 matching bases. Germline CDR1 SEHNR, CDR2 FQNEAQ (reference sequence). CDR3 length equals 12 residues. The V end lost 10 bases, the J end lost 3 bases, and 11 bases lay between the germline ends. The CDR3 loop reads CATPGYTDTQYF. The DNA for the CDR3 is TGTGCCACCCCAGGGTATACAGATACGCAGTATTTT.

The chain employs TRBV15 and TRBJ2-7, with 9 bases identical to TRBD2. Germline trimming cut 4 bases from V and 2 bases from J; bases unmatched to any gene: 6. The CDR3 consists of 15 residues. CDR1 and CDR2 (germline): LNHNV, YYDKDF (reference sequence). The CDR3 reads CATSKGGGRAYEQYF. In nucleotides, the CDR3 is TGTGCCACCAGCAAGGGAGGCGGGAGGGCCTACGAGCAGTACTTC. Filled out from reference TRBV15 and TRBJ2-7, the complete variable domain reads DAMVIQNPRYQVTQFGKPVTLSCSQTLNHNVMYWYQQKSSQAPKLLFHYYDKDFNNEADTPDNFQSRRPNTSFCFLDIRSPGLGDTAMYLCATSKGGGRAYEQYFGPGTRLTVT.

This chain connects TRBV7-9 to TRBJ1-1; D call uncertain. This CDR3 contains 13 residues. The V gene lost 3 bases and the J gene lost 6 bases, with 11 bases spanning the gap. The germline V gene encodes CDR1 SEHNR and CDR2 FQNEAQ (reference sequence). This CDR3 is CASSLTPDSEAFF. DNA of the CDR3: TGTGCCAGCAGCTTGACCCCGGACTCTGAAGCTTTCTTT.

This sequence joins TRBV6-5 and TRBJ1-6; tentatively, D is TRBD1 (5 bases). This CDR3 has 10 residues. CDR1 is MNHEY, CDR2 SVGAGI, per germline. Trimming removed 3 bases from V and 16 bases from J, with 7 bases in between. The CDR3 region is CASSYKGLHF. The CDR3 DNA reads as TGTGCCAGCAGTTATAAGGGGCTCCACTTT.

The chain links TRBV20-1 to TRBJ1-6; D unresolved. The CDR3 has 14 amino acids. Germline V gene lookup returns CDR1 DFQATT and CDR2 SNEGSKA (reference sequence). Between the trimmed V and J ends, which lost 3 bases and 0 bases, there was a span of 6 bases. CDR3 residues: CSASVSSYNSPLHF. The CDR3, as DNA: TGCAGTGCTAGCGTGAGCTCCTATAATTCACCCCTCCACTTT.

V and J are TRBV28 and TRBJ1-2; TRBD1 is a possible D gene (6 bases). The CDR3 is made up of 13 amino acids. Trimming stripped 5 bases from V and 8 bases from J, with 15 bases between. CDR1 and CDR2 (germline): MDHEN, SYDVKM. This CDR3 is CASSPPGGYGYTF. CDR3 coding DNA: TGTGCCAGCAGTCCTCCGGGGGGCTACGGCTACACCTTC.

V usage is TRBV20-1 and J usage is TRBJ1-5; D possibly corresponds to TRBD1 (5 bases). V dropped 6 bases and J dropped 7 bases, with 19 bases sitting between them. The germline V gene encodes CDR1 DFQATT and CDR2 SNEGSKA (reference sequence). This CDR3 spans 14 amino acids. The CDR3 is CSAFPPSRDQPQHF. The CDR3 nucleotides are TGCAGTGCCTTCCCTCCTAGCAGGGACCAGCCCCAGCATTTT.

The gene calls are TRBV7-2 and TRBJ2-7; D is ambiguous. CDR1 SGHTA and CDR2 FQGNSA come from the germline V gene. The CDR3 has 15 residues. Trimming took 4 bases from V and 4 from J, leaving 17 bases between them. The CDR3 DNA follows: TGTGCCAGCAGCTCCTGGGCCGGGCCCCCTTACGAGCAGTACTTC. Translation: CASSSWAGPPYEQYF.

The chain combines TRBV10-1 with TRBJ2-7, with 9 bases that match TRBD1. CDR1 and CDR2 from the germline V gene are WNHNN and SYGVQD (reference sequence). The length of the CDR3 is 14 residues. After removal of 6 bases from V and 7 bases from J, the junction contained 10 bases not matched to a gene. The CDR3 loop is CASRAGQGPGEQYF. CDR3 bases: TGCGCCAGCAGGGCGGGACAGGGACCGGGTGAGCAGTACTTC.

This clonotype was picked up a small number of times. This rearrangement joins TRBV20-1 to TRBJ1-1, with 8 bases fitting TRBD1. The CDR3 has 12 amino acids. Germline lookup yields CDR1 DFQATT and CDR2 SNEGSKA (reference sequence). The V and J ends lost 8 bases and 5 bases, in that order; junction bases with no gene match: 7. CDR3 sequence (DNA): TGCAGTCCGGCCAGGGGGCCTACTGAAGCTTTCTTT. It is translated as CSPARGPTEAFF.

This clonotype was counted only a few times. The genes are TRBV6-1 and TRBJ2-7, with TRBD1 matching 12 bases. The ends lost 7 bases at V and 4 bases at J; junction bases unmatched: 5. This CDR3 is 14 amino acids long. Germline-derived CDR1 and CDR2 are MNHNS and SASEGT. The CDR3 DNA is TGTGCCAGCATCCGGGACAGGGGGCGGTACGAGCAGTACTTC. Protein product: CASIRDRGRYEQYF.

The genes are TRBV20-1 and TRBJ2-5; 11 nucleotides line up with TRBD1. The CDR3 contains 13 residues. With 6 bases clipped from V and 5 bases from J, the junction kept 5 bases outside the gene matches. Per germline, CDR1 DFQATT and CDR2 SNEGSKA (reference sequence). CDR3: CSARTGGFETQYF. The CDR3 DNA follows: TGCAGTGCCAGGACAGGGGGCTTTGAGACCCAGTACTTC.

This chain uses TRBV20-1 with TRBJ2-5; maybe TRBD2 (6 bases). Per germline, CDR1 DFQATT and CDR2 SNEGSKA (reference sequence). V lost 1 base and J lost 1, with 19 bases in between. The CDR3 contains 17 residues. The CDR3 nucleotides read TGCAGTGCTAGAGTGATATTGCGTCGGGGGAGCCAAGAGACCCAGTACTTC. This sequence encodes CSARVILRRGSQETQYF.

The V and J genes are TRBV6-1 and TRBJ1-1; D remains unclear. Per the germline V gene, CDR1 is MNHNS and CDR2 is SASEGT. V lost 8 bases to trimming and J lost 1 base, with 8 bases between them. The CDR3 is 12 residues long. CDR3 sequence (DNA): TGTGCCAGCTTGAACACGAACACTGAAGCTTTCTTT. This encodes CASLNTNTEAFF.

There are a few counts of this clonotype. V gene TRBV20-1 combines with J gene TRBJ2-5; no firm D call. Germline V gene sequence: CDR1 DFQATT, CDR2 SNEGSKA (reference sequence). Trimming left V 3 bases short and J 0 bases short, with 2 bases between. The CDR3 is 11 amino acids. CDR3 amino acids: CSASYQETQYF. The CDR3 bases are TGCAGTGCTAGTTACCAAGAGACCCAGTACTTC.